This section outlines one T cell receptor (beta chain) sequence together with its context. These data originate in a study of cytomegalovirus exposure and HLA in healthy donors. This table comes from immunoSEQ multiplex PCR, and its TCRdb copy is limited to in-frame clones, with some not included. The sample yields about 75,000 clones, around four fifths seen once. Germline assignment: CDR1 MDHEN and CDR2 SYDVKM. V shed 6 bases, J shed 4 bases, and the junction held 11 bases outside the gene matches. The CDR3 covers 17 residues. Separate from the 666-subject first cohort was the approximately 110-subject validation cohort, to which the donors belonged.

This TCR was sampled from a young man in good health and CMV-seronegative. The sequenced material came from PBMCs. The chain uses TRBV28 and TRBJ2-2; the match to TRBD2 covers 10 bases. CDR3: CASSLWASGGVTGELFF. The CDR3 DNA sequence: TGTGCCAGCAGCCTTTGGGCTAGCGGGGGTGTCACCGGGGAGCTGTTTTTT. The full variable domain, with the rest looked up from reference TRBV28 and TRBJ2-2, is DVKVTQSSRYLVKRTGEKVFLECVQDMDHENMFWYRQDPGLGLRLIYFSYDVKMKEKGDIPEGYSVSREKKERFSLILESASTNQTSMYLCASSLWASGGVTGELFFGEGSRLTVL.